This TCR beta chain derives from a study of blood T cell repertoires in COVID-19. Germline CDR1 and CDR2: SQVTM and ANQGSEA. The CDR3 length is 14 residues. Trimming took off 3 bases at V and 4 bases at J, with 12 bases between the two ends. Repertoires were generated with immunoSEQ multiplex PCR, while TCRdb's copy carries only in-frame clones and drops some. The sample shows 25,000 to 35,000 clones, roughly nine tenths of them seen only once. The chain combines TRBV29-1 with TRBJ2-2, with D possibly being TRBD1 (6 bases). The sample taken for sequencing was peripheral blood. The source is a human donor with active COVID-19. The donor label of this sample is uncertain. CDR3 sequence reads: CSVDRRTVTGELFF. The CDR3 DNA reads TGCAGCGTTGACCGCCGGACAGTCACCGGGGAGCTGTTTTTT.